One sample yielded the 12 T cell receptor beta chains listed below, sequenced in a study of tumor-infiltrating lymphocytes in primary liver carcinoma. Priming with a constant-region primer yielded TCR beta cDNA from roughly 0.45 ug total RNA. TCR beta libraries came from three nested multiplex PCR rounds using slightly modified ARM-PCR. Amplification in the first two PCR rounds was performed using TRBV1-TRBV30 forward primers and a C-beta reverse primer for 9 to 11 cycles each. TCRdb re-called the multiplex PCR reads through MiXCR, storing one row per CDR3 protein. Among 300,000 to 400,000 distinct CDR3 sequences listed, almost 65% were seen once. Unsorted whole blood served as the source of blood RNA, and germline DNA was extracted as well. Sequencing was performed on peripheral blood. The receptors were sampled from a man between 40 and 49 years old with primary liver carcinoma and hepatitis B virus infection.

Only a few counts were recorded for this clonotype. This chain links TRBV5-5 with TRBJ2-7; TRBD2 aligns across 10 bases. Trimming at V came to 1 base and at J to 6 bases, leaving 4 bases not matched to a gene. Per the germline V gene, CDR1 is SGHKS and CDR2 is YYEKEE (reference sequence). This CDR3 is built from 14 residues. CDR3 nucleotides: TGTGCCAGCAGCTTGCAAGCGGGAGGGGGCGAGCAGTACTTC. Protein product: CASSLQAGGGEQYF.

This clonotype was detected a few times. The rearrangement uses TRBV13 and TRBJ2-1, with 11 bases that match TRBD2. The CDR3 consists of 17 residues. With 5 bases clipped from V and 7 bases from J, the junction kept 13 bases outside the gene matches. Germline CDR1 and CDR2: PRHDT and FYEKMQ (reference sequence). The CDR3 coding sequence is TGTGCCAGCAGCACCCCCAAACTAGCGGGAGTAAGGAATGAGCAGTTCTTC. It specifies CASSTPKLAGVRNEQFF.

About this clonotype: The junction differs from germline at one of its ends, possibly a read error. The V and J genes are TRBV6-1 and TRBJ2-1; 7 nucleotides align to TRBD2. The V gene's germline CDR1 is MNHNS and CDR2 SASEGT. The CDR3 extends over 15 amino acids. The CDR3 nucleotides are TGTGCCAGCACCCTAGGCGGGGGAGCCTACAATGAGCAGGTCTTC. It yields the protein CASTLGGGAYNEQVF.

Worth noting for this clonotype: A much larger clone lies one base from this, so it may be a read error. Here the CDR3 reads CASSLALDRGQVGELFF. The CDR3 bases are TGTGCCAGCAGCTTGGCGTTAGACAGGGGGCAAGTCGGGGAGCTGTTTTTT. This chain joins TRBV5-5 and TRBJ2-2; TRBD1 matches at 10 bases. The germline CDR1 and CDR2 sequences are SGHKS and YYEKEE (reference sequence). The CDR3 has 17 residues. J gave up 7 bases and V 0 bases, and 9 bases lay outside the gene matches.

Concerning this clonotype: Compared with germline, one end of the junction differs, possibly owing to a read error. The chain has TRBV11-2 and TRBJ2-7, with 9 positions matching TRBD1. Looked up from germline, CDR1 is SGHAT and CDR2 is FQNNGV. The length of the CDR3 is 14 residues. Here the CDR3 DNA reads TGTGCCAACAGCTCTCGGACAGGGGTCTACGAGCAGTATTTC. It codes for CANSSRTGVYEQYF.

A note on this clonotype: Since a much larger clone is just one base distant, this may be a read error. The CDR3 protein is CASSLRTEALRDTQYF. The CDR3 nucleotides are TGTGCCAGCAGCTTGCGGACAGAGGCTCTTCGGGATACGCAGTATTTT. The rearrangement uses TRBV5-5 and TRBJ2-3; D may be TRBD1 (6 bases). CDR1 and CDR2 (germline): SGHKS, YYEKEE (reference sequence). The CDR3 consists of 16 residues. V was clipped by 1 base and J by 6 bases, with 18 bases between them.

As regards this clonotype: This may be a read error, as it is one base from a much larger clone. The gene calls are TRBV6-1 and TRBJ1-5; D may be TRBD1 (5 bases). Per germline, CDR1 MNHNS and CDR2 SASEGT. The CDR3 runs 15 residues. DNA of the CDR3: TGTACCAGCAGTCATGGCCGAGAGGGGAATCAGCCCCAGCATTTT. It translates to CTSSHGREGNQPQHF.

As concerns this clonotype: A junction end diverges from the germline sequence, so it may reflect a read error. The chain uses TRBV29-1 and TRBJ2-5; D is possibly TRBD2 (5 bases). Germline loops: CDR1 SQVTM, CDR2 ANQGSEA. This CDR3 spans 12 amino acids. The CDR3 DNA sequence: TGCAGCGTCGATCTAGCTCTAGAGACCCAGTATTTC. This encodes CSVDLALETQYF.

About this clonotype itself: The CDR3 carries no conserved terminal phenylalanine or tryptophan, so it likely arises from a read error. V is TRBV11-2 and J is TRBJ2-3, with D uncertain. CDR1 SGHAT and CDR2 FQNNGV come from the germline V gene. This CDR3 is built from 10 residues. The CDR3 DNA is TGTACCAGTAGTGGAGATACGCAGTATTCT. Its translation is CTSSGDTQYS.

As regards this clonotype: The CDR3 carries no conserved terminal phenylalanine or tryptophan, so it likely arises from a read error. This chain connects TRBV14 to TRBJ1-1; 9 bases line up with TRBD1. V shed 2 bases and J 0 bases; nucleotides not matched to a gene: 1. The CDR3 has 15 amino acids. CDR1 and CDR2 from the germline V gene are SGHDN and FVKESK. The CDR3, as DNA: TGTGCCAGCAGCCAACGACAGGGGGTGAACACTGAAGCTTTCTCT. Amino acid sequence: CASSQRQGVNTEAFS.

For the CDR3, the DNA is TGTGCCAGTAGTATAGACGGCAATGAGCAGTTCTTC. Encoded protein: CASSIDGNEQFF. This chain links TRBV19 with TRBJ2-1; D is unresolved. Germline values: CDR1 LNHDA, CDR2 SQIVND (reference sequence). The CDR3 contains 12 residues. Deletions cut 0 bases from V and 6 bases from J, with 3 bases between.

This clonotype has just a few counts. The chain recombines TRBV14 with TRBJ2-1, with 8 bases matching TRBD2. J was trimmed by 9 bases and V by 3 bases; bases with no gene match: 4. The CDR3 totals 13 residues. Germline CDR1 SGHDN, CDR2 FVKESK. The DNA for the CDR3 is TGTGCCAGCAGCCAGCCCCGGGGGGGTGAGCAGTTCTTC. Translation gives CASSQPRGGEQFF.